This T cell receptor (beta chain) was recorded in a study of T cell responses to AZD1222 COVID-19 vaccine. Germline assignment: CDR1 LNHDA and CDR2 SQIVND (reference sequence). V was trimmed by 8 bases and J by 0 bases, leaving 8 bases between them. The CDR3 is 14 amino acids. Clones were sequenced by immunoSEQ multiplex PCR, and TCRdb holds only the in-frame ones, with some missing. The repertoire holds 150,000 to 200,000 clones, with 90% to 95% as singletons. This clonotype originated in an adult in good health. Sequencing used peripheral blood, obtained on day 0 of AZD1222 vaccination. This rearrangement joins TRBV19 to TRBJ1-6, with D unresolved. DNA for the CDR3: TGTGCCAGTGGCGAATCCTCCTATAATTCACCCCTCCACTTT. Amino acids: CASGESSYNSPLHF.